These 5 T cell receptor beta chains came from one sample sequenced in a study of CD8+ T cells in alopecia areata. The sequencing template was cDNA reverse transcribed from extracted RNA. TCRdb's table, derived via immunoSEQ multiplex PCR, lists solely in-frame clones and lacks some. The sample includes 150,000 to 200,000 clones, about 63% of them seen just once. Specimen: CD4+ T cells sorted from blood, collected at week 0. The source of these receptors is a human donor with alopecia areata.

The chain uses TRBV9 and TRBJ2-2; D might be TRBD2 (6 bases). Germline V gives CDR1 SGDLS, CDR2 YYNGEE. V lost 4 bases and J 5 bases, leaving 21 bases between the germline ends. The CDR3 extends over 17 amino acids. CDR3 in amino acids: CASSSGTGLGGTGELFF. The CDR3 DNA is TGTGCCAGCAGCTCGGGTACGGGACTGGGTGGAACCGGGGAGCTGTTTTTT.

This clone was found a few times. V gene TRBV5-1 combines with J gene TRBJ1-2; TRBD1 aligns across 7 bases. The V gene's germline CDR1 is SGHRS and CDR2 YFSETQ. The CDR3 consists of 15 residues. V shed 3 bases, J shed 4 bases, and the junction held 9 bases outside the gene matches. The CDR3 sequence is CASSSQPGTAYGYTF. The CDR3, as DNA: TGCGCCAGCAGCTCCCAACCCGGGACAGCCTATGGCTACACCTTC.

The chain uses TRBV29-1 and TRBJ2-7; D is undetermined. Looked up from germline, CDR1 is SQVTM and CDR2 is ANQGSEA. CDR3 length equals 12 residues. The germline V and J ends were trimmed by 6 bases and 5 bases, with 14 bases remaining between them. The DNA for the CDR3 is TGCAGCGTGGGCGGTGGGCATGACGAGCAGTACTTC. Translated, it gives CSVGGGHDEQYF.

The CDR3 DNA is TGTGCCTGGAGTGCACAGGGAAGCGGGGCCAACGTCCTGACTTTC. This gives the protein CAWSAQGSGANVLTF. The chain uses TRBV30 and TRBJ2-6; weak D call: TRBD1 (6 bases). Trimming pared 1 base from V and 4 bases from J, leaving 11 bases between. Germline V CDR1 and CDR2: GTSNPN, SVGIG (reference sequence). The length of the CDR3 is 15 residues.

V gene TRBV14 combines with J gene TRBJ1-2; weak D call: TRBD1 (5 bases). Trimming took off 0 bases at V and 7 bases at J, with 12 bases between the two ends. Germline assignment: CDR1 SGHDN and CDR2 FVKESK. The CDR3 extends over 14 amino acids. The CDR3, as DNA: TGTGCCAGCAGCCAAGAATGGAGGGGTACTGGCTACACCTTC. Translated: CASSQEWRGTGYTF.